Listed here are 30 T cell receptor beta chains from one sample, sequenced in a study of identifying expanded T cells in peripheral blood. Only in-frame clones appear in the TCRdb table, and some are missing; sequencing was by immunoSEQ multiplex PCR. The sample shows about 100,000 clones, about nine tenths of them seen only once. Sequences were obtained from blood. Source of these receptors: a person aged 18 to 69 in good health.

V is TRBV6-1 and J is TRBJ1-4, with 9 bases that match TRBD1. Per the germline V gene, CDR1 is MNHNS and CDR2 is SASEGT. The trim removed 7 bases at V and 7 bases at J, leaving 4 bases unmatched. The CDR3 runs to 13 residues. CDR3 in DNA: TGTGCCAGCATGGGACAGGGAAGTGAAAAACTGTTTTTT. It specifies CASMGQGSEKLFF.

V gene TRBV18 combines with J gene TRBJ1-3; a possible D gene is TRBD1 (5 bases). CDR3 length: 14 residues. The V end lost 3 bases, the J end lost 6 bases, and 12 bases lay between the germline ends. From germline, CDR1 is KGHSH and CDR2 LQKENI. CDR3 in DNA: TGTGCCAGCTCACCCCGGGACTCAAAAAACACCATATATTTT. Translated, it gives CASSPRDSKNTIYF.

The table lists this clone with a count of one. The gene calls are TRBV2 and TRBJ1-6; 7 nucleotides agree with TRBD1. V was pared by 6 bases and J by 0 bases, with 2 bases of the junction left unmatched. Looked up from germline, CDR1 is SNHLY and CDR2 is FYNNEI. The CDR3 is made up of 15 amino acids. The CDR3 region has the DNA TGTGCCAGCAGGAGGGACAGCTCCTATAATTCACCCCTCCACTTT. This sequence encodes CASRRDSSYNSPLHF.

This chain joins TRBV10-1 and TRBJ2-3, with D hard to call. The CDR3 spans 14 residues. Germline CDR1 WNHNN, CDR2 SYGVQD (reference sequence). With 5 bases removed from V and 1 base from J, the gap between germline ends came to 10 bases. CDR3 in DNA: TGCGCCAGCAGTACTACCGGTGGCACAGATACGCAGTATTTT. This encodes CASSTTGGTDTQYF.

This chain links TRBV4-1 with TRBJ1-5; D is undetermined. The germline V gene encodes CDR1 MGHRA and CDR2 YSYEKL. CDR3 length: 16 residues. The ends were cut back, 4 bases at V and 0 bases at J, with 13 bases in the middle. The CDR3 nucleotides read TGCGCCAGCAGCCGAGATGAGGGTTATAGCAATCAGCCCCAGCATTTT. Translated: CASSRDEGYSNQPQHF.

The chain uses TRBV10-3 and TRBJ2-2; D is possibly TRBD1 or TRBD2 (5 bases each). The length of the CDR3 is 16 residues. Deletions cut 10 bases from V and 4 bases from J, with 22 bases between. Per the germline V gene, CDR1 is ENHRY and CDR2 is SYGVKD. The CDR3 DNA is TGTGCCACCCGGGACCCGAAAGGCGGTGGCACCGGGGAGCTGTTTTTT. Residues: CATRDPKGGGTGELFF.

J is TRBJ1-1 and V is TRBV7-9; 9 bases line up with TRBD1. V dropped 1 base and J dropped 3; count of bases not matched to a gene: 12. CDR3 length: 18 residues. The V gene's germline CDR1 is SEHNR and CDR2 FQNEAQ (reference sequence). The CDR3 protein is CASSLGAYRGLGDTEAFF. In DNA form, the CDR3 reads TGTGCCAGCAGCTTAGGGGCCTACAGGGGGCTGGGGGACACTGAAGCTTTCTTT.

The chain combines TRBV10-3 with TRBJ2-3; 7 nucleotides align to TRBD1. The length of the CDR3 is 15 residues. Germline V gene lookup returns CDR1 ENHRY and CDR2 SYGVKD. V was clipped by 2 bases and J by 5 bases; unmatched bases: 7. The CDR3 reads CAISERGGPGDTQYF. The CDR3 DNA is TGTGCCATCAGTGAGCGAGGGGGCCCCGGAGATACGCAGTATTTT.

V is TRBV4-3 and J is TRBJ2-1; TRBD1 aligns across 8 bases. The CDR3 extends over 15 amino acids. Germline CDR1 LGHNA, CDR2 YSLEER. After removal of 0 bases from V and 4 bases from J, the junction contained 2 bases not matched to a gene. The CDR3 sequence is CASSQERQGYNEQFF. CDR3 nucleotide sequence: TGCGCCAGCAGCCAAGAAAGACAGGGGTACAATGAGCAGTTCTTC.

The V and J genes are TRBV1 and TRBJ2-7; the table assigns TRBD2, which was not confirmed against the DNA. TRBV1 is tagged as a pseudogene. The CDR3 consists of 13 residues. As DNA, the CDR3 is TGCACCAGCCGACTAGCGAGCTCCTACGAGCAGTACTTC. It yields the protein CTSRLASSYEQYF.

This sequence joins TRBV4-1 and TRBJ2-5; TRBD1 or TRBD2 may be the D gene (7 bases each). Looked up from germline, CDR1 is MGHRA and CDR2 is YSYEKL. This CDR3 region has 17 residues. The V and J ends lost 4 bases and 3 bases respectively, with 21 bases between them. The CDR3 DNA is TGCGCCAGCAGCCTCCCTCGGGGAGGGGGCCCCGAAGAGACCCAGTACTTC. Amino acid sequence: CASSLPRGGGPEETQYF.

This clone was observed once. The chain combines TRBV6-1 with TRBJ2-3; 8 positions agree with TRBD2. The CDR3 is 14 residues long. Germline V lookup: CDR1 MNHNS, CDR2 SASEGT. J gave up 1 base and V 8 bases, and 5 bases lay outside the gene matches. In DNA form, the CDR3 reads TGTGCCAGCCGATTAGCGGGGCGCACAGATACGCAGTATTTT. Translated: CASRLAGRTDTQYF.

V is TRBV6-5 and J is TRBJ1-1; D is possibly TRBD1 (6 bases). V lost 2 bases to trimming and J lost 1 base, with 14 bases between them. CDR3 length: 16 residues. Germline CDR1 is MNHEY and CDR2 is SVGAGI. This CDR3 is CASSYRGTGKNTEAFF. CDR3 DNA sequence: TGTGCCAGCAGTTACAGGGGGACGGGAAAGAACACTGAAGCTTTCTTT.

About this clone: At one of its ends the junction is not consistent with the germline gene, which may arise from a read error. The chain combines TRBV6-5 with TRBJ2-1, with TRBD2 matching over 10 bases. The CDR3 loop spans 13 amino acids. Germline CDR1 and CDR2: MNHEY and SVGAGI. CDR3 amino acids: CASSDPSGSFLVF. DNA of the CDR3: TGTGCCAGCAGTGATCCTAGCGGGAGTTTTTTGGTCTTC.

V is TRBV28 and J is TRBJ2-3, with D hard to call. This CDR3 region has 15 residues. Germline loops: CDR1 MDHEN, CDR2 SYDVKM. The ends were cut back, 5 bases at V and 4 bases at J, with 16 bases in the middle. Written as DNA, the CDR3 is TGTGCCAGCAGTCCGCCGGATCCTACTCCAGATACGCAGTATTTT. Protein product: CASSPPDPTPDTQYF.

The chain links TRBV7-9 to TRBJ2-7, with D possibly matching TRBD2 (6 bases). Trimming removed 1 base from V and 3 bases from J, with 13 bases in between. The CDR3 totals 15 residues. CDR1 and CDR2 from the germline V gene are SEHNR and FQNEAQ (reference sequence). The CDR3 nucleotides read TGTGCCAGCAGCTTAGGGGGTAGCGGTGGCTACGAGCAGTACTTC. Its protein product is CASSLGGSGGYEQYF.

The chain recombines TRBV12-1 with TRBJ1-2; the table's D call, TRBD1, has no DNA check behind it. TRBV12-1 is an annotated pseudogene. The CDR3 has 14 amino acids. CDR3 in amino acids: CASSFARRGRSYTF. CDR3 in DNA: TGTGCCAGCAGCTTTGCGCGAAGGGGGCGATCCTACACCTTC.

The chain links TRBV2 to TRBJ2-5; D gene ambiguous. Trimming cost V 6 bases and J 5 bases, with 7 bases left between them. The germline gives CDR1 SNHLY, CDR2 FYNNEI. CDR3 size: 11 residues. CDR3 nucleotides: TGTGCCAGCAGGATTGACGAGACCCAGTACTTC. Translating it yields CASRIDETQYF. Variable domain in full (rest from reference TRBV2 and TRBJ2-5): EPEVTQTPSHQVTQMGQEVILRCVPISNHLYFYWYRQILGQKVEFLVSFYNNEISEKSEIFDDQFSVERPDGSNFTLKIRSTKLEDSAMYFCASRIDETQYFGPGTRLLVL.

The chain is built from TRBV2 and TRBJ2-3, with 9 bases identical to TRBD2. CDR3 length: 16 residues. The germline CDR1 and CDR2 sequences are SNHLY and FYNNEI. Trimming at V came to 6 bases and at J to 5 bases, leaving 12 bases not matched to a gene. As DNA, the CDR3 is TGTGCCAGCAGCCAACTCGGCGGGGGGGCGGTAGATACGCAGTATTTT. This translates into CASSQLGGGAVDTQYF.

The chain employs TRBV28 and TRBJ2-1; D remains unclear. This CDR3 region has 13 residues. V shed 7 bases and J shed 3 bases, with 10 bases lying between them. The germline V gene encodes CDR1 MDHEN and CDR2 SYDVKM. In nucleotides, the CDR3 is TGTGCCAGCACCCGACCCATCTACAATGAGCAGTTCTTC. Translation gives CASTRPIYNEQFF.

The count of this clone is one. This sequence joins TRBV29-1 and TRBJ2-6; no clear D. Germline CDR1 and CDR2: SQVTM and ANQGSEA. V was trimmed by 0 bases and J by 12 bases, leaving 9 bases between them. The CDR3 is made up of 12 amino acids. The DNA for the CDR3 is TGCAGCGTTGAAGAGGGATGGGGCGTCCTGACTTTC. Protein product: CSVEEGWGVLTF.

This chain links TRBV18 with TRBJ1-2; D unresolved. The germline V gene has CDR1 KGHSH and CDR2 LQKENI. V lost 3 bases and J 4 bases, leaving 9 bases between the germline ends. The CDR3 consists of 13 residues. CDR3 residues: CASSPTSVYGYTF. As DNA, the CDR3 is TGTGCCAGCTCACCCACCTCGGTCTATGGCTACACCTTC. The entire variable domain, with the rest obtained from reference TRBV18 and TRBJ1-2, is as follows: NAGVMQNPRHLVRRRGQEARLRCSPMKGHSHVYWYRQLPEEGLKFMVYLQKENIIDESGMPKERFSAEFPKEGPSILRIQQVVRGDSAAYFCASSPTSVYGYTFGSGTRLTVV.

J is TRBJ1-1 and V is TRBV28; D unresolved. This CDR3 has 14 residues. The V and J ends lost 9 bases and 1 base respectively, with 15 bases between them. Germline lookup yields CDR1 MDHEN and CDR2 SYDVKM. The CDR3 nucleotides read TGTGCCAGTCCTCCTCTCCTGGGGAACACTGAAGCTTTCTTT. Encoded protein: CASPPLLGNTEAFF. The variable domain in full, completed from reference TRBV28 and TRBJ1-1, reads DVKVTQSSRYLVKRTGEKVFLECVQDMDHENMFWYRQDPGLGLRLIYFSYDVKMKEKGDIPEGYSVSREKKERFSLILESASTNQTSMYLCASPPLLGNTEAFFGQGTRLTVV.

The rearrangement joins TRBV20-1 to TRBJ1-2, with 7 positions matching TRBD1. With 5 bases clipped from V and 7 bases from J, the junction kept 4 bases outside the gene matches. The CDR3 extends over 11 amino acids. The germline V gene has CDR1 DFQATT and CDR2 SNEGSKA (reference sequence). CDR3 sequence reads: CSAVTGLGYTF. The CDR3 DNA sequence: TGCAGTGCTGTGACAGGGCTTGGCTACACCTTC.

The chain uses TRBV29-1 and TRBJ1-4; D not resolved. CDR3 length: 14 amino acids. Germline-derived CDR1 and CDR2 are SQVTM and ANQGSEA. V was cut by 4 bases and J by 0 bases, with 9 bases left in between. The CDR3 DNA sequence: TGCAGCGTTGTCGCGTTTGCAACTAATGAAAAACTGTTTTTT. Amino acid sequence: CSVVAFATNEKLFF.

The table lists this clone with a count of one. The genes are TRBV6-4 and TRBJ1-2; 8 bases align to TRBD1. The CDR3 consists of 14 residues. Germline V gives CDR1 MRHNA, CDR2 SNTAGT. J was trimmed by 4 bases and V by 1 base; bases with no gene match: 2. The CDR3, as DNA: TGTGCCAGCAGTGACTATGGACAGGGCTATGGCTACACCTTC. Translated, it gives CASSDYGQGYGYTF.

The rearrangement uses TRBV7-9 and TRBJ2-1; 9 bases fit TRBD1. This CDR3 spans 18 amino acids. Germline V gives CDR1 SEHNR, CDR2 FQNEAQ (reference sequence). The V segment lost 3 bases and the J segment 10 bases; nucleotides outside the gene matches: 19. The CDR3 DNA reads TGTGCCAGCAGCTTCGGGGTCTCCGGGACAGGGTGGTCAAGAGAGCAGTTCTTC. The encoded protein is CASSFGVSGTGWSREQFF.

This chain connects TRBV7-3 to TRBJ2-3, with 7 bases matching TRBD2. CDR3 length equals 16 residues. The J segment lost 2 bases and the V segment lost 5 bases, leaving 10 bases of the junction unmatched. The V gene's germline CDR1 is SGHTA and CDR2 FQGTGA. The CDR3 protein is CASSVTSSTHTDTQYF. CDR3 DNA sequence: TGTGCCAGCAGCGTGACTAGCTCAACCCACACAGATACGCAGTATTTT.

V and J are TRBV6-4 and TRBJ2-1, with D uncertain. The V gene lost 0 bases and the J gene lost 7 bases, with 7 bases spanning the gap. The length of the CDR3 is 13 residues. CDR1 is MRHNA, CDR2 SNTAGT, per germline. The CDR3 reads CASSDSRLNEQFF. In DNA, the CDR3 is TGTGCCAGCAGTGACTCGAGGCTTAATGAGCAGTTCTTC.

CDR3 bases: TGTGCCAGCAGCTTATTGGATACTCCTGGCTACACCTTC. Translated: CASSLLDTPGYTF. The chain couples TRBV7-9 to TRBJ1-2; D gene ambiguous. CDR3 length: 13 amino acids. The ends were cut back, 2 bases at V and 7 bases at J, with 11 bases in the middle. Germline V gene lookup returns CDR1 SEHNR and CDR2 FQNEAQ (reference sequence).